This T cell receptor (beta chain) was captured in a study of T cell responses to AZD1222 COVID-19 vaccine (dated by TCRdb to the early 2020s). For context, the study as a whole: AZD1222 recipients whose second dose came at about 4 weeks and those whose second dose came at about 12 weeks were combined into one group, since spike-specific TCR depth and breadth did not differ between the two schedules. A total of 230 to 250 trial participants underwent TCR sequencing, of whom approximately 210 received two doses of AZD1222 and 26 received two doses of the MenACWY control vaccine. Trial participants were enrolled into age subgroups of 18-55, 56-69 and 70-plus years, which contained roughly 140, 27 and 60 TCR-sequenced participants, respectively.

In regard to this clone: Its specific antigen is unknown. Base qualities are not provided; no much larger clone lies one nucleotide away.

Study-wide findings and limitations: Spike-specific TCR breadth and depth rose significantly after two AZD1222 doses compared with day 0 and with MenACWY recipients. Reportedly, almost half of the unique spike-specific TCRs recognized epitopes lying outside the regions that are mutated in the B.1.351 and B.1.1.7 variants. CD4 TCRs associated with the vaccine covered the entire spike protein, and the dominant responses were in regions 160-218 and 743-854. Participants were mostly white British, with more females than males. The authors suggested clonal diversity may have been underestimated. The 56-69-year group was small, and its depth increase did not reach significance, likely because of low power. Because no day 14 peak-response samples were available, repertoires were characterized only after the peak T cell response. Conclusions about previously exposed vaccinees were limited because only a handful of AZD1222 recipients were SARS-CoV-2 seropositive at baseline.

The CDR3 regions of human TCRbeta chains were analyzed by immunosequencing. As for how the authors treated the data: TCRs in the repertoires were matched against a reference library of SARS-CoV-2-specific TCRs that had been generated with the MIRA antigen-specificity platform. Breadth meant the fraction of unique TCRs that were SARS-CoV-2-associated, whereas depth meant the fraction of total T cells that were SARS-CoV-2-associated. Using the MIRA data, each spike-specific TCR was assigned both to the spike region to which the TCR was reactive and to a CD4 or CD8 class. Log10-transformed breadth and depth values were compared by one-way ANOVA with Sidak's multiple comparisons tests. TCRdb stores this immuneACCESS table with in-frame sequences only. Part of the clones is absent; in the studies checked, under half of the shortfall reflects unresolved V genes, and no reason is known for the rest. V, J and clone size are taken as reported in that table, and D and trimming were inferred from the DNA itself. The sample table records 95,000 to 120,000 clones; approximately 86% of these occur just once. The ten largest clones represent over 3% of the sample.

The sample's time point, from its label and the paper: baseline before first vaccination. Samples from vaccinated people were obtained from the UK trials COV001 and COV002, which included a single-blind randomized controlled phase 2/3 trial of AZD1222 (ChAdOx1 nCoV-19) in healthy adults. For TCRbeta chain sequencing, PBMC samples were collected from trial participants at day 0 and at day 28 after the second dose. Spanning cysteine to phenylalanine, the CDR3 consists of 17 amino acids. Just CDR3 DNA is preserved here, 51 bases in frame from base 1. The germline V gene sets CDR1 to SGHDN and CDR2 to FVKESK. Trimming leaves V shorter by 5 bases and J shorter by 1 base, with the junction holding 13 bases beyond the gene matches.

This sequence originates from an adult in good health. The chain joins TRBV14 to TRBJ2-7; the junction holds 8 bases that match TRBD1. The material was peripheral blood, obtained on day 0 of AZD1222 vaccination. The DNA is TGTGCCAGCAGCTCTCCTTCCCTCTGGACAGGGTCCTACGAGCAGTACTTC. Translated, it gives CASSSPSLWTGSYEQYF.